These 8 T cell receptor beta chains were sequenced from one sample in a study of blood T cell repertoires in COVID-19 (TCRdb year 2020). The library was produced with the immunoSEQ multiplex PCR assay. This is the immuneACCESS table as TCRdb keeps it, with only in-frame sequences that have V and J called. A part of the clones is gone; compared with another copy, unresolved V genes explain less than half, and the rest is unexplained. Present in this sample are fewer than 300,000 clones, around 82% of which were seen just once. The ten most abundant clones make up roughly 3.1% of the sample. Input material: peripheral blood. The source of these receptors is a woman aged 18-35 years with acute or convalescent COVID-19.

The chain employs TRBV30 and TRBJ2-5, with D perhaps TRBD2 (7 bases). The ends were cut back, 8 bases at V and 2 bases at J, with 21 bases in the middle. Germline V gene lookup returns CDR1 GTSNPN and CDR2 SVGIG (reference sequence). This CDR3 is 15 amino acids long. CDR3 in amino acids: CAGGGGGRGQETQYF. CDR3 nucleotides: TGTGCCGGGGGGGGTGGAGGAAGGGGGCAAGAGACCCAGTACTTC. The full variable domain, rest sourced from reference TRBV30 and TRBJ2-5, is SQTIHQWPATLVQPVGSPLSLECTVEGTSNPNLYWYRQAAGRGLQLLFYSVGIGQISSEVPQNLSASRPQDRQFILSSKKLLLSDSGFYLCAGGGGGRGQETQYFGPGTRLLVL.

The chain recombines TRBV5-1 with TRBJ1-2; D gene ambiguous. This CDR3 has 14 amino acids. Deletions cut 0 bases from V and 4 bases from J, with 10 bases between. From germline, CDR1 is SGHRS and CDR2 YFSETQ. DNA for the CDR3: TGCGCCAGCAGCTTGGATCCAGGAATCTATGGCTACACCTTC. Protein product: CASSLDPGIYGYTF. Filled out from reference TRBV5-1 and TRBJ1-2, the complete variable domain reads KAGVTQTPRYLIKTRGQQVTLSCSPISGHRSVSWYQQTPGQGLQFLFEYFSETQRNKGNFPGRFSGRQFSNSRSEMNVSTLELGDSALYLCASSLDPGIYGYTFGSGTRLTVV.

The rearrangement links TRBV6-5 to TRBJ2-1; 10 bases are shared with TRBD2. J was trimmed by 7 bases and V by 7 bases; bases with no gene match: 10. Per germline, CDR1 MNHEY and CDR2 SVGAGI. This CDR3 has 15 residues. The CDR3 here is CASTPSGRAWNEQFF. CDR3 nucleotide sequence: TGTGCCAGCACCCCCAGCGGGAGGGCGTGGAATGAGCAGTTCTTC.

The chain links TRBV5-1 to TRBJ1-6; D perhaps matches TRBD1 (6 bases). The V and J ends lost 5 bases and 7 bases respectively, with 7 bases between them. This CDR3 has 12 amino acids. CDR1 and CDR2 (germline): SGHRS, YFSETQ. The CDR3 DNA sequence: TGCGCCAGCAGGCAGGGGAATTCACCCCTCCACTTT. Its protein product is CASRQGNSPLHF.

V is TRBV19 and J is TRBJ1-1, with a weak D call TRBD1 (6 bases). Looked up from germline, CDR1 is LNHDA and CDR2 is SQIVND (reference sequence). The length of the CDR3 is 17 residues. Trimming removed 1 base from V and 2 bases from J, with 17 bases in between. The chain's CDR3 is CASSIGEGRGSNTEAFF. CDR3 nucleotides: TGTGCCAGTAGTATAGGCGAAGGCAGGGGAAGCAACACTGAAGCTTTCTTT.

CDR3 sequence: CASSHRTGSTDTQYF. Written as DNA, the CDR3 is TGTGCCAGCAGCCATAGGACAGGATCCACAGATACGCAGTATTTT. The chain has TRBV3-1 (or the pseudogene TRBV3-2) and TRBJ2-3; 7 nucleotides match TRBD1. Trimming took 3 bases from V and 2 from J; bases not matched to a gene: 5. Germline lookup yields CDR1 LGHDT and CDR2 YNNKEL (reference sequence). The CDR3 runs to 15 residues.

In this sample, this clone turned up a few times. The chain uses TRBV9 and TRBJ1-1; D is unresolved. V was clipped by 0 bases and J by 3 bases, with 9 bases between them. The germline V gene has CDR1 SGDLS and CDR2 YYNGEE. The CDR3 length is 14 residues. CDR3 loop: CASSVGGSDTEAFF. Here the CDR3 DNA reads TGTGCCAGCAGCGTAGGAGGGTCGGACACTGAAGCTTTCTTT.

This clone has just one count. This rearrangement joins TRBV6-5 to TRBJ2-3; 8 bases are a match to TRBD2. The V segment lost 6 bases and the J segment 3 bases; nucleotides outside the gene matches: 8. Germline V gene sequence: CDR1 MNHEY, CDR2 SVGAGI. This CDR3 spans 15 amino acids. The CDR3 sequence: CASSRRGGVTDTQYF. For the CDR3, the DNA is TGTGCCAGCAGCCGCCGGGGGGGTGTGACAGATACGCAGTATTTT.